The rows below give T cell receptor beta chains drawn from one sample of a study of blood T cells in healthy people across ages. MiXCR, applied by TCRdb to the 5' RACE reads, yields one record per CDR3 protein. The sample shows 760,000 or so distinct CDR3 sequences, just under 25% of them seen only once. The sample was also linked to a second study, of T cells of mothers and their children.

Input material: blood. These receptor sequences come from a boy aged 5-17 years in good health. CDR3s include the opening cysteine and the closing phenylalanine or tryptophan. The D gene is left open where the match is weak. Size tells how often a clone was seen (once, few, many) or the class of an expanded clone, and some rows leave it out.

v_call: TRBV28
d_call: NA
clone_size: NA
j_call: TRBJ2-1
cdr3_aa: CASSHSPGLSSVPFF
cdr3_nt: TGTGCCAGCAGTCACAGTCCAGGACTCTCTAGCGTCCCGTTCTTC

v_call: TRBV3-1
d_call: NA
clone_size: many
j_call: TRBJ2-7
cdr3_aa: CASSQESGYEQYF
cdr3_nt: TGTGCCAGCAGCCAAGAATCCGGTTACGAGCAGTACTTC

v_call: TRBV9
d_call: TRBD1
clone_size: NA
j_call: TRBJ2-6
cdr3_aa: CASRGRDSLSGANVLTF
cdr3_nt: TGTGCCAGCAGAGGCCGGGACAGCCTCTCTGGGGCCAACGTCCTGACTTTC

v_call: TRBV27
d_call: TRBD1
clone_size: few
j_call: TRBJ2-2
cdr3_aa: CASSGIQTGINGELFF
cdr3_nt: TGTGCCAGCAGTGGGATCCAGACAGGGATCAACGGGGAGCTGTTTTTT

v_call: TRBV12-3/TRBV12-4
d_call: NA
clone_size: few
j_call: TRBJ2-7
cdr3_aa: CASTHRGRDEQYF
cdr3_nt: TGTGCCAGCACCCATAGGGGAAGGGACGAGCAGTACTTC

v_call: TRBV18
d_call: NA
clone_size: NA
j_call: TRBJ2-5
cdr3_aa: CASFDQGWTETQYF
cdr3_nt: TGTGCCAGCTTCGACCAAGGTTGGACGGAGACCCAGTACTTC

v_call: TRBV11-2
d_call: TRBD1
clone_size: few
j_call: TRBJ1-4
cdr3_aa: CASSATGWYEKLFF
cdr3_nt: TGTGCCAGCAGCGCGACAGGGTGGTATGAAAAACTGTTTTTT

v_call: TRBV18
d_call: NA
clone_size: NA
j_call: TRBJ2-4
cdr3_aa: CASSSENIQYF
cdr3_nt: TGTGCCAGCTCATCCGAAAACATTCAGTACTTC

v_call: TRBV29-1
d_call: TRBD2
clone_size: NA
j_call: TRBJ2-1
cdr3_aa: CSVVGTSGRDIQDEQFF
cdr3_nt: TGCAGCGTTGTCGGGACTAGCGGGAGGGATATACAAGATGAGCAGTTCTTC

v_call: TRBV2
d_call: NA
clone_size: NA
j_call: TRBJ1-2
cdr3_aa: CASSERSGRSYGYTF
cdr3_nt: TGTGCCAGCAGTGAAAGATCGGGGAGAAGCTATGGCTACACCTTC

v_call: TRBV6-1
d_call: NA
clone_size: NA
j_call: TRBJ2-4
cdr3_aa: CASTEVAVAKNIQYF
cdr3_nt: TGTGCCAGCACCGAGGTAGCGGTAGCCAAAAACATTCAGTACTTC

v_call: TRBV20-1
d_call: TRBD1
clone_size: NA
j_call: TRBJ2-7
cdr3_aa: CSAGTGEYEQYF
cdr3_nt: TGCAGTGCCGGTACAGGGGAGTACGAGCAGTACTTC

v_call: TRBV2
d_call: NA
clone_size: NA
j_call: TRBJ2-7
cdr3_aa: CASSEFASTINSYEQYF
cdr3_nt: TGTGCCAGCAGTGAATTTGCTAGCACTATAAACTCCTACGAGCAGTACTTC

v_call: TRBV6-2/TRBV6-3
d_call: TRBD1
clone_size: NA
j_call: TRBJ2-7
cdr3_aa: CASTLTGEPYEQYF
cdr3_nt: TGTGCCAGCACTTTGACAGGGGAGCCCTACGAGCAGTACTTC

v_call: TRBV10-3
d_call: NA
clone_size: few
j_call: TRBJ2-5
cdr3_aa: CAISESGPGSGQETQYF
cdr3_nt: TGTGCCATCAGTGAGTCGGGGCCAGGATCGGGGCAAGAGACCCAGTACTTC

v_call: TRBV12-3/TRBV12-4
d_call: NA
clone_size: NA
j_call: TRBJ2-5
cdr3_aa: CASSLVPGAETQYF
cdr3_nt: TGTGCCAGTAGTTTAGTCCCAGGGGCGGAGACCCAGTACTTC

v_call: TRBV20-1
d_call: NA
clone_size: many
j_call: TRBJ2-1
cdr3_aa: CSARGSGTYNEQFF
cdr3_nt: TGCAGTGCTAGAGGAAGCGGGACATACAATGAGCAGTTCTTC

v_call: TRBV7-2
d_call: NA
clone_size: few
j_call: TRBJ1-5
cdr3_aa: CASSSDGTRNQPQHF
cdr3_nt: TGTGCCAGCAGCTCCGACGGGACCCGGAATCAGCCCCAGCATTTT

v_call: TRBV29-1
d_call: NA
clone_size: few
j_call: TRBJ2-3
cdr3_aa: CSVEEQFSPTDYTDTQYF
cdr3_nt: TGCAGCGTTGAAGAGCAGTTTTCCCCGACAGATTACACAGATACGCAGTATTTT

v_call: TRBV4-1
d_call: NA
clone_size: NA
j_call: TRBJ2-5
cdr3_aa: CASSPGGSGEETQYF
cdr3_nt: TGCGCCAGCAGCCCCGGTGGTAGCGGTGAAGAGACCCAGTACTTC

v_call: TRBV13
d_call: TRBD2
clone_size: few
j_call: TRBJ2-1
cdr3_aa: CASSLGTSGLYNEQFF
cdr3_nt: TGTGCCAGCAGCTTAGGGACTAGCGGGCTATACAATGAGCAGTTCTTC

v_call: TRBV9
d_call: NA
clone_size: NA
j_call: TRBJ1-4
cdr3_aa: CASSISTANEKLFF
cdr3_nt: TGTGCCAGCAGCATCTCGACGGCTAATGAAAAACTGTTTTTT

v_call: TRBV11-2
d_call: TRBD1
clone_size: few
j_call: TRBJ2-4
cdr3_aa: CASSSRDRENIQYF
cdr3_nt: TGTGCCAGCAGCTCACGGGACAGGGAAAACATTCAGTACTTC

v_call: TRBV4-2
d_call: NA
clone_size: few
j_call: TRBJ2-7
cdr3_aa: CASSQVGVELHEQYF
cdr3_nt: TGTGCCAGCAGCCAAGTTGGGGTGGAACTTCACGAGCAGTACTTC

v_call: TRBV9
d_call: NA
clone_size: few
j_call: TRBJ1-1
cdr3_aa: CASSVRPDRTEAFF
cdr3_nt: TGTGCCAGCAGCGTAAGACCCGATAGGACTGAAGCTTTCTTT

v_call: TRBV3-1
d_call: NA
clone_size: NA
j_call: TRBJ1-4
cdr3_aa: CASSHRQGTNEKLFF
cdr3_nt: TGTGCCAGCAGCCACCGGCAGGGGACTAATGAAAAACTGTTTTTT

v_call: TRBV4-1
d_call: NA
clone_size: NA
j_call: TRBJ2-7
cdr3_aa: CASSPHGLSYEQYF
cdr3_nt: TGCGCCAGCAGCCCCCATGGGCTGTCCTACGAGCAGTACTTC

v_call: TRBV10-3
d_call: TRBD2
clone_size: NA
j_call: TRBJ2-7
cdr3_aa: CAISNGPAGVIYEQYF
cdr3_nt: TGTGCCATCAGTAATGGACCGGCGGGAGTAATATACGAGCAGTACTTC

v_call: TRBV6-1
d_call: TRBD1
clone_size: NA
j_call: TRBJ1-3
cdr3_aa: CASTGTGPSGNTIYF
cdr3_nt: TGTGCCAGCACCGGGACAGGACCCTCTGGAAACACCATATATTTT

v_call: TRBV5-1
d_call: NA
clone_size: NA
j_call: TRBJ1-3
cdr3_aa: CASSLVGNSPNTIYF
cdr3_nt: TGCGCCAGCAGCTTGGTAGGCAACAGCCCAAACACCATATATTTT

v_call: TRBV2
d_call: NA
clone_size: few
j_call: TRBJ2-1
cdr3_aa: CASMEGLKSYNEQFF
cdr3_nt: TGTGCCAGCATGGAGGGCCTTAAATCCTACAATGAGCAGTTCTTC

v_call: TRBV29-1
d_call: TRBD1
clone_size: NA
j_call: TRBJ2-5
cdr3_aa: CSVRTGTGGEETQYF
cdr3_nt: TGCAGCGTAAGAACCGGGACAGGGGGGGAAGAGACCCAGTACTTC

v_call: TRBV14
d_call: NA
clone_size: NA
j_call: TRBJ2-7
cdr3_aa: CASSPGLRSGPQYEQYF
cdr3_nt: TGTGCCAGCAGCCCTGGACTAAGATCAGGCCCTCAATACGAGCAGTACTTC

v_call: TRBV2
d_call: NA
clone_size: few
j_call: TRBJ2-5
cdr3_aa: CAKSTLWGQETQYF
cdr3_nt: TGTGCCAAAAGCACCCTTTGGGGCCAAGAGACCCAGTACTTC

v_call: TRBV11-2
d_call: NA
clone_size: many
j_call: TRBJ2-3
cdr3_aa: CASSLGGPQYF
cdr3_nt: TGTGCCAGCAGCTTAGGCGGGCCGCAGTATTTT

v_call: TRBV7-2
d_call: NA
clone_size: NA
j_call: TRBJ2-5
cdr3_aa: CASSLGLGKTQYF
cdr3_nt: TGTGCCAGCAGCTTAGGGTTGGGAAAGACCCAGTACTTC

v_call: TRBV7-2
d_call: TRBD2
clone_size: NA
j_call: TRBJ2-1
cdr3_aa: CASSLEYVTSGYNEQFF
cdr3_nt: TGTGCCAGCAGCTTAGAGTACGTGACTAGCGGATACAATGAGCAGTTCTTC

v_call: TRBV4-2
d_call: NA
clone_size: NA
j_call: TRBJ2-7
cdr3_aa: CASSRETGRYEQYF
cdr3_nt: TGTGCCAGCAGCCGAGAGACAGGACGCTACGAGCAGTACTTC

v_call: TRBV10-3
d_call: TRBD2
clone_size: NA
j_call: TRBJ2-7
cdr3_aa: CAIRSGLAGAIEQYF
cdr3_nt: TGTGCCATCAGGTCAGGACTAGCGGGCGCCATCGAGCAGTACTTC

v_call: TRBV7-3
d_call: TRBD1
clone_size: NA
j_call: TRBJ2-5
cdr3_aa: CASSFTGGAGTQYF
cdr3_nt: TGTGCCAGCAGCTTTACAGGGGGCGCCGGGACCCAGTACTTC

v_call: TRBV7-9
d_call: NA
clone_size: NA
j_call: TRBJ1-6
cdr3_aa: CASSPSGARYSPLHF
cdr3_nt: TGTGCCAGCAGCCCGTCTGGGGCCCGGTACTCACCCCTCCACTTT

v_call: TRBV7-2
d_call: NA
clone_size: NA
j_call: TRBJ2-7
cdr3_aa: CASSPGLLAPYEQYF
cdr3_nt: TGTGCCAGCAGCCCGGGACTGCTAGCACCGTACGAGCAGTACTTC

v_call: TRBV14
d_call: NA
clone_size: NA
j_call: TRBJ2-3
cdr3_aa: CASSPDHTKSTDTQYF
cdr3_nt: TGTGCCAGCAGCCCGGACCATACAAAGAGCACAGATACGCAGTATTTT

v_call: TRBV20-1
d_call: NA
clone_size: NA
j_call: TRBJ2-3
cdr3_aa: CSARGSESTDTQYF
cdr3_nt: TGCAGTGCTAGAGGCAGCGAGAGCACAGATACGCAGTATTTT

v_call: TRBV7-9
d_call: NA
clone_size: NA
j_call: TRBJ2-1
cdr3_aa: CASSSPSTVTYNEQFF
cdr3_nt: TGTGCCAGCAGCTCGCCTTCGACAGTGACCTACAATGAGCAGTTCTTC

v_call: TRBV4-2
d_call: TRBD2
clone_size: NA
j_call: TRBJ2-2
cdr3_aa: CASSQDPSGGYNTGELFF
cdr3_nt: TGTGCCAGCAGCCAAGATCCTAGCGGGGGGTATAACACCGGGGAGCTGTTTTTT

v_call: TRBV15
d_call: NA
clone_size: NA
j_call: TRBJ1-3
cdr3_aa: CATSRPTGNLNTIYF
cdr3_nt: TGTGCCACCAGCAGGCCGACAGGAAATTTAAACACCATATATTTT

v_call: TRBV2
d_call: TRBD1
clone_size: once
j_call: TRBJ2-1
cdr3_aa: CASDRDRDDNEQFF
cdr3_nt: TGTGCCAGCGACCGGGACAGGGATGACAATGAGCAGTTCTTC

v_call: TRBV10-3
d_call: NA
clone_size: NA
j_call: TRBJ2-7
cdr3_aa: CAISGPLTYSYEQYF
cdr3_nt: TGTGCCATCAGTGGACCTCTGACCTACTCCTACGAGCAGTACTTC

v_call: TRBV11-2
d_call: TRBD2
clone_size: NA
j_call: TRBJ2-2
cdr3_aa: CASSLGPSGSCLGCTGELFF
cdr3_nt: TGTGCCAGCAGCTTAGGCCCTAGCGGGAGTTGTCTAGGATGCACCGGGGAGCTGTTTTTT

v_call: TRBV7-8
d_call: NA
clone_size: few
j_call: TRBJ1-1
cdr3_aa: CASSQREGGGTEAFF
cdr3_nt: TGTGCCAGCAGCCAACGTGAGGGAGGAGGCACTGAAGCTTTCTTT

v_call: TRBV29-1
d_call: NA
clone_size: NA
j_call: TRBJ2-1
cdr3_aa: CSVSEDNANEQFF
cdr3_nt: TGCAGCGTCTCAGAAGACAACGCCAATGAGCAGTTCTTC

v_call: TRBV29-1
d_call: NA
clone_size: few
j_call: TRBJ2-7
cdr3_aa: CSVRSSNEQYF
cdr3_nt: TGCAGCGTCCGATCCAGTAACGAGCAGTACTTC

v_call: TRBV7-3
d_call: TRBD2
clone_size: few
j_call: TRBJ2-7
cdr3_aa: CASSLKLADEQYF
cdr3_nt: TGTGCCAGCAGCTTAAAACTAGCGGACGAGCAGTACTTC

v_call: TRBV7-9
d_call: TRBD1
clone_size: NA
j_call: TRBJ2-7
cdr3_aa: CASSPRKGALFYEQYF
cdr3_nt: TGTGCCAGCAGCCCACGGAAGGGGGCGCTTTTTTACGAGCAGTACTTC

v_call: TRBV12-3/TRBV12-4
d_call: NA
clone_size: few
j_call: TRBJ2-7
cdr3_aa: CASSPNRDYEQYF
cdr3_nt: TGTGCCAGTTCACCGAACAGGGACTACGAGCAGTACTTC

v_call: TRBV7-8
d_call: TRBD1
clone_size: few
j_call: TRBJ2-1
cdr3_aa: CASRKGQGPSNEQFF
cdr3_nt: TGTGCCAGCAGGAAGGGACAGGGGCCTTCCAATGAGCAGTTCTTC